Presented here are 13 T cell receptor beta chains from one specimen sequenced in a study of T cell responses to AZD1222 COVID-19 vaccine. Assay: immunoSEQ multiplex PCR; the TCRdb copy retains only in-frame clones and omits some. In the table there are about 120,000 clones, 75% to 90% of which are singletons. The source was peripheral blood, collected on day 0 of MenACWY control vaccination. The receptors here all came from an adult in good health.

The chain employs TRBV6-2 or TRBV6-3 and TRBJ2-4, with D tentatively TRBD1 (6 bases). Looked up from germline, CDR1 is MNHEY and CDR2 is SVGEGT. The CDR3 extends over 16 amino acids. The V and J ends lost 2 bases and 0 bases respectively, with 11 bases between them. The CDR3 sequence is CASSYPGQSAKNIQYF. Written as DNA, the CDR3 is TGTGCCAGCAGTTACCCCGGACAGTCAGCCAAAAACATTCAGTACTTC.

The chain uses TRBV11-2 and TRBJ1-1; perhaps TRBD1 as D (5 bases). This CDR3 region has 15 residues. Trimming stripped 2 bases from V and 1 base from J, with 11 bases between. The V gene's germline CDR1 is SGHAT and CDR2 FQNNGV. The CDR3 sequence: CASSLITGGNTEAFF. DNA of the CDR3: TGTGCCAGCAGCTTAATAACAGGTGGGAACACTGAAGCTTTCTTT.

This clone was seen a handful of times. The chain combines TRBV13 with TRBJ1-6; D is ambiguous. CDR3 length: 14 amino acids. Trimming took off 1 base at V and 7 bases at J, with 8 bases between the two ends. Looked up from germline, CDR1 is PRHDT and CDR2 is FYEKMQ (reference sequence). DNA of the CDR3: TGTGCCAGCAGCTTAGAAAGGGAGAATTCACCCCTCCACTTT. Translation: CASSLERENSPLHF. Full variable domain (missing parts from reference TRBV13 and TRBJ1-6): AAGVIQSPRHLIKEKRETATLKCYPIPRHDTVYWYQQGPGQDPQFLISFYEKMQSDKGSIPDRFSAQQFSDYHSELNMSSLELGDSALYFCASSLERENSPLHFGNGTRLTVT.

This chain joins TRBV28 and TRBJ1-5; perhaps TRBD1 as D (6 bases). Germline CDR1 reads MDHEN; CDR2 reads SYDVKM. The CDR3 consists of 16 residues. Trimming pared 1 base from V and 5 bases from J, leaving 15 bases between. In nucleotides, the CDR3 is TGTGCCAGCAGTTTATTGGGGGCAGCCCAGTATCAGCCCCAGCATTTT. It yields the protein CASSLLGAAQYQPQHF.

CDR3 amino acids: CASGLTDEKLFF. The DNA for the CDR3 is TGTGCCTCGGGGCTAACCGATGAAAAACTGTTTTTT. The genes are TRBV19 and TRBJ1-4; tentatively, D is TRBD1 (5 bases). Germline-derived CDR1 and CDR2 are LNHDA and SQIVND (reference sequence). V was trimmed by 11 bases and J by 6 bases, leaving 13 bases between them. This CDR3 region has 12 residues. The complete variable domain, with remaining parts taken from reference TRBV19 and TRBJ1-4, reads DGGITQSPKYLFRKEGQNVTLSCEQNLNHDAMYWYRQDPGQGLRLIYYSQIVNDFQKGDIAEGYSVSREKKESFPLTVTSAQKNPTAFYLCASGLTDEKLFFGSGTQLSVL.

CDR3 nucleotide sequence: TGTGCCAGACCTCTCGCCGGGACCGATCAGCCCCAGCATTTT. Its translation: CARPLAGTDQPQHF. The rearrangement uses TRBV28 and TRBJ1-5; tentatively, D is TRBD1 (5 bases). Germline V lookup: CDR1 MDHEN, CDR2 SYDVKM. This CDR3 region has 14 residues. V dropped 9 bases and J dropped 5 bases, with 17 bases sitting between them.

The J gene is TRBJ1-5, the V gene TRBV9; 10 bases agree with TRBD1. Germline CDR1 and CDR2: SGDLS and YYNGEE. The CDR3 length is 19 residues. Germline trimming cut 2 bases from V and 2 bases from J; bases unmatched to any gene: 13. As DNA, the CDR3 is TGTGCCAGCAGCGTGGAACCCCGGGACAGGGGTTGTTGCAATCAGCCCCAGCATTTT. It specifies CASSVEPRDRGCCNQPQHF. The whole variable domain, filled in from reference TRBV9 and TRBJ1-5, reads DSGVTQTPKHLITATGQRVTLRCSPRSGDLSVYWYQQSLDQGLQFLIQYYNGEERAKGNILERFSAQQFPDLHSELNLSSLELGDSALYFCASSVEPRDRGCCNQPQHFGDGTRLSIL.

The rearrangement uses TRBV7-9 and TRBJ1-1; D ambiguous. Germline CDR1 and CDR2: SEHNR and FQNEAQ (reference sequence). The length of the CDR3 is 12 residues. The DNA for the CDR3 is TGTTCAAGCGGACTCATGAACACTGAAGCTTTCTTT. It specifies CSSGLMNTEAFF.

V usage is TRBV7-8 and J usage is TRBJ2-7; D is uncertain. This CDR3 comprises 14 residues. V was shortened by 2 bases and J by 1 base, with 9 bases between the two germline ends. Germline assignment: CDR1 SGHVS and CDR2 FQNEAQ. The CDR3 region has the DNA TGTGCCAGCAGCTTACGGCAGAATTCCTACGAGCAGTACTTC. Amino acid sequence: CASSLRQNSYEQYF.

Only one count was recorded for this clone. The CDR3 DNA reads TGTGCCAGCAGTGAGAGGTCGGGGCCCCAGCATTTT. This sequence encodes CASSERSGPQHF. This chain links TRBV6-1 with TRBJ1-5; D unresolved. The CDR3 has 12 amino acids. Per the germline V gene, CDR1 is MNHNS and CDR2 is SASEGT. V lost 3 bases, J lost 9 bases, and 9 bases lay in between.

The chain links TRBV24-1 to TRBJ2-7, with 9 nucleotides matching TRBD1. The CDR3 contains 14 residues. Per germline, CDR1 KGHDR and CDR2 SFDVKD. The V gene end was trimmed by 4 bases and the J gene end by 2 bases; junction bases not matched to a gene: 2. Here the CDR3 DNA reads TGTGCCACCAGTGACAACAGGGGGCCCTACGAGCAGTACTTC. It encodes CATSDNRGPYEQYF.

This rearrangement joins TRBV5-3 to TRBJ2-7, with D unclear. Being an ORF, TRBV5-3 has a function that is uncertain. V was clipped by 1 base and J by 2 bases, with 10 bases between them. This CDR3 spans 14 amino acids. The CDR3 spells CARSLITTTYEQYF. CDR3 in DNA: TGTGCCAGAAGCTTGATAACAACCACCTACGAGCAGTACTTC.

V usage is TRBV10-3 and J usage is TRBJ2-7; no definite D call. Trimming removed 3 bases at V and 3 bases at J, with 6 bases between. Germline loops: CDR1 ENHRY, CDR2 SYGVKD. The CDR3 covers 12 residues. CDR3 amino acids: CAISDSFYEQYF. The DNA for the CDR3 is TGTGCCATCAGTGACAGCTTCTACGAGCAGTACTTC.